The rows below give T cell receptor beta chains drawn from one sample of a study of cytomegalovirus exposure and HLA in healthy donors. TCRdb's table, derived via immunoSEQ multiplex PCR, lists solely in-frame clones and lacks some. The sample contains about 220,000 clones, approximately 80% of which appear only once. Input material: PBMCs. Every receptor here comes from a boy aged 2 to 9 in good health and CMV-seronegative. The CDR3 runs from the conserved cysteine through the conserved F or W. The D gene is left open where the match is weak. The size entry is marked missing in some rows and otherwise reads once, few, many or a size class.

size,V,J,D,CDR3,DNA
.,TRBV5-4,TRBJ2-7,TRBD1,CASSLRRQGDEQYF,TGTGCCAGCAGCCTCAGAAGACAGGGGGACGAGCAGTACTTC
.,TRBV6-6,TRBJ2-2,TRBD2,CASSYPASGMLGELFF,TGTGCCAGCAGTTACCCGGCTAGCGGGATGCTCGGGGAGCTGTTTTTT
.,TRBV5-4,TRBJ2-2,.,CASSFRGARTGELFF,TGTGCCAGCAGCTTCAGGGGGGCCCGGACCGGGGAGCTGTTTTTT
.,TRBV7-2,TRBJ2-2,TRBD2,CASSLEWLAGTSGELFF,TGTGCCAGCAGCTTAGAGTGGCTAGCGGGAACGAGCGGGGAGCTGTTTTTT
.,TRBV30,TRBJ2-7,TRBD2,CAWSVARTSGVTYEQYF,TGTGCCTGGAGTGTCGCACGAACTAGCGGGGTTACCTACGAGCAGTACTTC
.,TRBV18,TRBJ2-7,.,CASSPPQGGSEQYF,TGTGCCAGCTCACCCCCGCAGGGGGGTTCTGAGCAGTACTTC
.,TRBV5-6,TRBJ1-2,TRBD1,CASSFGRGPGGYTF,TGTGCCAGCAGCTTTGGCAGGGGGCCTGGGGGCTACACCTTC
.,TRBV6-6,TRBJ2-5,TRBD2,CASAGTSGGDQETQYF,TGTGCCAGCGCCGGGACTAGCGGGGGGGACCAAGAGACCCAGTACTTC
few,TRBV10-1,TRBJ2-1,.,CASSEKALANEQFF,TGCGCCAGCAGTGAGAAGGCCCTAGCCAATGAGCAGTTCTTC
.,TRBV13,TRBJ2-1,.,CASSLSNRREPYNEQFF,TGTGCCAGCAGCCTCTCGAATCGGAGGGAACCCTACAATGAGCAGTTCTTC
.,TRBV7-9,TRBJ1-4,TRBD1,CASSLVGQGIEKLFF,TGTGCCAGCAGCTTAGTAGGACAGGGGATTGAAAAACTGTTTTTT
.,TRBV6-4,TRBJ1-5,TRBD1,CASSDPNRGPGNQPQHF,TGTGCCAGCAGTGACCCTAACAGGGGCCCGGGCAATCAGCCCCAGCATTTT
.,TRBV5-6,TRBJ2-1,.,CASSLGPGEDNEQFF,TGTGCCAGCAGCTTGGGGCCGGGGGAAGACAATGAGCAGTTCTTC
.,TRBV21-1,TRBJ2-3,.,CASTKGQGTDTQYF,TGTGCCAGCACCAAGGGACAGGGAACAGATACGCAGTATTTT
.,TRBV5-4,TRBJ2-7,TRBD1,CASSDRTGREQYF,TGTGCCAGCAGCGACCGGACAGGGCGCGAGCAGTACTTC
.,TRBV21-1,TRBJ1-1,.,CASSTRQGADTEAFF,TGTGCCAGCAGCACCAGACAGGGGGCTGACACTGAAGCTTTCTTT
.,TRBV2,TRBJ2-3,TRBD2,CAGTWGGLAADTQYF,TGTGCCGGTACATGGGGGGGACTCGCCGCGGATACGCAGTATTTT
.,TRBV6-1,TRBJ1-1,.,CASSESEVRWNTEAFF,TGTGCCAGCAGTGAATCGGAGGTTCGGTGGAACACTGAAGCTTTCTTT
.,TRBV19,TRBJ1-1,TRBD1,CASSMMRDRGNPEAFF,TGTGCCAGTAGTATGATGAGAGACAGGGGAAATCCTGAAGCTTTCTTT
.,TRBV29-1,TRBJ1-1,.,CSVKEREGIEAFF,TGCAGCGTTAAGGAGAGGGAGGGCATTGAAGCTTTCTTT
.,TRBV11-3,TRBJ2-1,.,CASAWAPNRYNEQFF,TGTGCCAGCGCATGGGCACCAAACCGCTACAATGAGCAGTTCTTC
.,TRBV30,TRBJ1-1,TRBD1,CAWSVFSRGQGGTEAFF,TGTGCCTGGAGTGTTTTTAGTAGGGGACAGGGCGGCACTGAAGCTTTCTTT
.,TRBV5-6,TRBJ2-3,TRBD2,CASSLGLDTDTQYF,TGTGCCAGCAGCCTGGGACTAGACACAGATACGCAGTATTTT
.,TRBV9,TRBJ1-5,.,CASSVGEGNQPQHF,TGTGCCAGCAGCGTAGGCGAGGGCAATCAGCCCCAGCATTTT
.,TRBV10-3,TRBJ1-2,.,CAISESIRGNNYGYTF,TGTGCCATCAGTGAGTCAATCAGAGGAAATAACTATGGCTACACCTTC
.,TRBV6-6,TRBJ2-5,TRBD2,CASSYSLAGGRETQYF,TGTGCCAGCAGTTACTCTCTAGCGGGAGGGAGGGAGACCCAGTACTTC
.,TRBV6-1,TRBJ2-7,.,CASSAYYEQYF,TGTGCCAGCAGCGCCTACTACGAGCAGTACTTC
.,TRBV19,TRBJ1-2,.,CATYRDSVPNYGYTF,TGTGCCACATATCGAGACTCCGTTCCTAACTATGGCTACACCTTC
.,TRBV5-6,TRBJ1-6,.,CASSLVSSYNSPLHF,TGTGCCAGCAGCTTGGTGAGCTCCTATAATTCACCCCTCCACTTT